These 2 T cell receptor beta chains were sequenced from one sample in a study of blood T cell repertoires in COVID-19. Sequencing was performed with immunoSEQ multiplex PCR; in TCRdb, only in-frame clones are kept and a portion is missing. The table has 250,000 to 350,000 clones, about 86% seen once. The source material was peripheral blood. These receptors were obtained from a person between 65 and 79 years old with COVID-19, enrolled during active disease.

The chain joins TRBV28 to TRBJ2-7, with D perhaps TRBD1 (5 bases). The CDR3 is made up of 13 amino acids. Germline V gene sequence: CDR1 MDHEN, CDR2 SYDVKM. Deletions cut 7 bases from V and 3 bases from J, with 13 bases between. The CDR3, as DNA: TGTGCCAGCACCGGTGGACACCTCTACGAGCAGTACTTC. It specifies CASTGGHLYEQYF.

The chain combines TRBV27 with TRBJ2-7, with a tentative D call TRBD1 (6 bases). V gave up 5 bases and J gave up 0 bases, with 14 bases separating them. Germline V gene lookup returns CDR1 MNHEY and CDR2 SMNVEV (reference sequence). CDR3 length: 15 residues. The chain's CDR3 is CASSPRGDISYEQYF. CDR3 sequence (DNA): TGTGCCAGCAGTCCGCGAGGGGACATCTCCTACGAGCAGTACTTC.